This T cell receptor (beta chain) was recorded in a study of T cells after yellow fever vaccination. The study, taken as a whole, reports: Once the booster was given, most primary-vaccination clones reappeared, at about 97% for CD4 and 85% to 90% for CD8.

This CDR3 has 15 amino acids. Germline CDR1 reads SGHAT; CDR2 reads FQNNGV. Unmatched junction bases numbered 6, after V lost 4 bases and J lost 4 bases. This clonotype was recorded a few times. Its antigen remains unidentified. From the 5' RACE reads, TCRdb called clonotypes with MiXCR, one entry per CDR3 protein. The table includes about 300,000 distinct CDR3 sequences, roughly 7% detected once. Sequenced material: PBMCs, taken about 41 days after the first yellow fever vaccination. This sequence originates from a man aged 18-30 years who received the YFV17D yellow fever vaccine. The rearrangement links TRBV11-2 to TRBJ2-7, with 11 bases matching TRBD1. The CDR3 sequence is CASSSGQGGPYEQYF. Written as DNA, the CDR3 is TGTGCCAGCAGCTCGGGACAGGGGGGACCATACGAGCAGTACTTC. The complete variable domain, with remaining parts taken from reference TRBV11-2 and TRBJ2-7, reads EAGVAQSPRYKIIEKRQSVAFWCNPISGHATLYWYQQILGQGPKLLIQFQNNGVVDDSQLPKDRFSAERLKGVDSTLKIQPAKLEDSAVYLCASSSGQGGPYEQYFGPGTRLTVT.